One sample yielded the 28 T cell receptor beta chains listed below, sequenced in a study of blood T cell repertoires in COVID-19. Assay: immunoSEQ multiplex PCR; the TCRdb copy retains only in-frame clones and omits some. The sample lists 350,000 or so clones, roughly 89% seen once, with approximately 4.1% in the top ten. Sequenced sample: peripheral blood. Receptors originate from a woman aged 55-69 years with COVID-19, enrolled during active disease.

The chain links TRBV12-3 or TRBV12-4 to TRBJ1-2, with D possibly TRBD1 on 5 matching bases. The CDR3 totals 13 residues. V lost 1 base and J lost 3, with 6 bases in between. In DNA form, the CDR3 reads TGTGCCAGCAGTTTAGGCAGGGACTATGGCTACACCTTC. Translation: CASSLGRDYGYTF.

The chain carries TRBV7-9 and TRBJ2-3; 13 positions agree with TRBD2. Per germline, CDR1 SEHNR and CDR2 FQNEAQ (reference sequence). The trim removed 5 bases at V and 0 bases at J, leaving 8 bases unmatched. The CDR3 contains 18 residues. CDR3 region: CASSPRTSGGSSTDTQYF. The CDR3 bases are TGTGCCAGCAGCCCTCGGACTAGCGGGGGCTCTAGCACAGATACGCAGTATTTT.

This sequence joins TRBV9 and TRBJ2-3; 9 nucleotides align to TRBD2. V trimming: 2 bases; J trimming: 0 bases; junction bases outside the gene matches: 7. The CDR3 contains 17 residues. Germline CDR1 and CDR2: SGDLS and YYNGEE. The CDR3 DNA is TGTGCCAGCAGCGTTCGGCGGGGGGGTTCTAGCACAGATACGCAGTATTTT. This encodes CASSVRRGGSSTDTQYF.

The CDR3 spells CASSLMGGGAQETQYF. CDR3 nucleotide sequence: TGTGCCAGCAGCCTCATGGGCGGGGGGGCCCAAGAGACCCAGTACTTC. The chain links TRBV7-8 to TRBJ2-5, with 9 bases fitting TRBD2. The trim removed 5 bases at V and 1 base at J, leaving 8 bases unmatched. This CDR3 has 16 amino acids. CDR1 SGHVS and CDR2 FQNEAQ come from the germline V gene.

The CDR3 region is CATSSASRVDEQFF. Written as DNA, the CDR3 is TGTGCCACCAGCTCCGCCTCCAGGGTTGATGAGCAGTTCTTC. V and J are TRBV15 and TRBJ2-1, with D perhaps TRBD1 (5 bases). Per the germline V gene, CDR1 is LNHNV and CDR2 is YYDKDF (reference sequence). The CDR3 covers 14 residues. The germline V and J ends were trimmed by 5 bases and 8 bases, with 16 bases remaining between them.

V usage is TRBV6-4 and J usage is TRBJ1-4; 9 bases agree with TRBD1. This CDR3 has 14 amino acids. After removal of 3 bases from V and 6 bases from J, the junction contained 2 bases not matched to a gene. CDR1 MRHNA and CDR2 SNTAGT come from the germline V gene. The CDR3 sequence is CASSERTGDEKLFF. DNA for the CDR3: TGTGCCAGCAGTGAAAGGACAGGGGATGAAAAACTGTTTTTT.

J is TRBJ2-3 and V is TRBV28; D gene uncertain. Trimming stripped 5 bases from V and 0 bases from J, with 9 bases between. This CDR3 region has 14 residues. From germline, CDR1 is MDHEN and CDR2 SYDVKM. The DNA for the CDR3 is TGTGCCAGCAGTCCCGACACCAGCACAGATACGCAGTATTTT. Translated, it gives CASSPDTSTDTQYF.

The chain links TRBV11-1 to TRBJ1-1; tentatively, D is TRBD1 (5 bases). Per the germline V gene, CDR1 is SGHAT and CDR2 is FQDESV (reference sequence). The CDR3 has 14 residues. Trimming took off 2 bases at V and 8 bases at J, with 15 bases between the two ends. CDR3 DNA: TGTGCCAGCAGCTTAAAAGCGGGGCCTAAGGAAGCTTTCTTT. Translating it yields CASSLKAGPKEAFF. The full variable domain, in which reference TRBV11-1 and TRBJ1-1 provide the parts outside the CDR3, is EAEVAQSPRYKITEKSQAVAFWCDPISGHATLYWYRQILGQGPELLVQFQDESVVDDSQLPKDRFSAERLKGVDSTLKIQPAELGDSAMYLCASSLKAGPKEAFFGQGTRLTVV.

The CDR3 DNA follows: TGTGCCAGTAGAACAGGGGGGGTTTCTTCCAATGAGCAGTTCTTC. This translates into CASRTGGVSSNEQFF. The V gene is TRBV6-4, the J gene TRBJ2-1; D possibly corresponds to TRBD1 (8 bases). V dropped 9 bases and J dropped 6 bases, with 21 bases sitting between them. The CDR3 totals 15 residues. The germline gives CDR1 MRHNA, CDR2 SNTAGT.

This clone appeared a few times. This chain links TRBV3-1 (or the pseudogene TRBV3-2) with TRBJ1-2, with D possibly being TRBD1 (6 bases). The length of the CDR3 is 15 residues. V shed 4 bases and J shed 4 bases, with 16 bases lying between them. In germline, CDR1 is LGHDT, CDR2 YNNKEL (reference sequence). The CDR3 coding sequence is TGTGCCAGCAGCCGAGCAGGGGAATTTGGCTATGGCTACACCTTC. It codes for CASSRAGEFGYGYTF.

The rearrangement links TRBV15 to TRBJ2-3, with 7 bases identical to TRBD2. The V and J ends lost 1 base and 3 bases, in that order; junction bases with no gene match: 1. Germline V gene lookup returns CDR1 LNHNV and CDR2 YYDKDF (reference sequence). This CDR3 is 14 amino acids long. The CDR3 sequence is CATSRGGGTDTQYF. Written as DNA, the CDR3 is TGTGCCACCAGCAGAGGGGGGGGAACAGATACGCAGTATTTT.

The CDR3 bases are TGTGCCAGCAGCGCCCAGGGTAGCTCCTATAATTCACCCCTCCACTTT. As protein: CASSAQGSSYNSPLHF. The genes are TRBV9 and TRBJ1-6; TRBD1 is a possible D gene (5 bases). Trimming shortened V by 3 bases and J by 0 bases, and 10 bases separated the two germline ends. CDR3 length: 16 amino acids. Per the germline V gene, CDR1 is SGDLS and CDR2 is YYNGEE.

This clone was seen a single time. The chain combines TRBV7-9 with TRBJ1-1, with TRBD1 matching 8 bases. The V gene end was trimmed by 5 bases and the J gene end by 2 bases; junction bases not matched to a gene: 7. The germline V gene encodes CDR1 SEHNR and CDR2 FQNEAQ (reference sequence). The CDR3 consists of 15 residues. CDR3: CASSAPDRGNTEAFF. CDR3 coding DNA: TGTGCCAGCAGCGCGCCCGACAGGGGTAACACTGAAGCTTTCTTT.

This clone was counted a single time. The CDR3 DNA reads TGTGCCAGCAGTCTCGGGACTAGCGGGGGGGTCTACAATGAGCAGTTCTTC. It specifies CASSLGTSGGVYNEQFF. V usage is TRBV7-8 and J usage is TRBJ2-1; TRBD2 aligns across 16 bases. The V segment lost 6 bases and the J segment 3 bases; nucleotides outside the gene matches: 5. This CDR3 region has 17 residues. The germline CDR1 and CDR2 sequences are SGHVS and FQNEAQ.

There are a few counts of this clone. This chain links TRBV7-9 with TRBJ2-7; possibly TRBD1 for D (5 bases). CDR1 SEHNR and CDR2 FQNEAQ come from the germline V gene (reference sequence). The CDR3 covers 15 residues. Trimming stripped 4 bases from V and 0 bases from J, with 13 bases between. CDR3 in DNA: TGTGCCAGCAGCTCGACGTCCGACAGCTCCTACGAGCAGTACTTC. Translated, it gives CASSSTSDSSYEQYF.

This clone has just a few counts. V usage is TRBV9 and J usage is TRBJ1-2, with 7 bases fitting TRBD1. CDR1 and CDR2 (germline): SGDLS, YYNGEE. V dropped 4 bases and J dropped 4; count of bases not matched to a gene: 7. This CDR3 is 14 amino acids long. DNA of the CDR3: TGTGCCAGCAGCTTCCTGACAGGGACCTATGGCTACACCTTC. It encodes CASSFLTGTYGYTF.

The rearrangement links TRBV7-9 to TRBJ1-6, with 7 nucleotides matching TRBD1. CDR3 length: 14 residues. CDR1 is SEHNR, CDR2 FQNEAQ, per germline (reference sequence). V dropped 5 bases and J dropped 9; count of bases not matched to a gene: 7. The CDR3 is CASSRQGEASPLHF. DNA of the CDR3: TGTGCCAGCAGCCGACAGGGAGAGGCTTCACCCCTCCACTTT.

The chain joins TRBV6-5 to TRBJ2-5, with D possibly being TRBD2 (6 bases). Germline lookup yields CDR1 MNHEY and CDR2 SVGAGI. V was cut by 1 base and J by 5 bases, with 11 bases left in between. The CDR3 has 14 amino acids. For the CDR3, the DNA is TGTGCCAGCAGTTACTGGGGGGACGGGGAGACCCAGTACTTC. This sequence encodes CASSYWGDGETQYF.

This chain connects TRBV19 to TRBJ1-1; 8 bases match TRBD1. The CDR3 spans 16 residues. Germline V gene lookup returns CDR1 LNHDA and CDR2 SQIVND (reference sequence). The V and J ends lost 5 bases and 0 bases, in that order; junction bases with no gene match: 8. This CDR3 is CASSPGHRGVNTEAFF. The CDR3 DNA is TGTGCCAGTAGTCCCGGGCACAGGGGGGTGAACACTGAAGCTTTCTTT.

This clone occurred many times. The chain is built from TRBV13 and TRBJ1-2, with 7 bases fitting TRBD1. The CDR3 consists of 16 residues. Germline CDR1 PRHDT, CDR2 FYEKMQ (reference sequence). V lost 4 bases, J lost 4 bases, and 12 bases stayed unmatched. The CDR3 loop reads CASSSEVGRGIYGYTF. CDR3 bases: TGTGCCAGCAGCTCAGAGGTGGGCAGGGGGATCTATGGCTACACCTTC.

The chain is built from TRBV9 and TRBJ2-3; D is unresolved. With 4 bases removed from V and 6 bases from J, the gap between germline ends came to 18 bases. The CDR3 has 15 amino acids. Looked up from germline, CDR1 is SGDLS and CDR2 is YYNGEE. DNA for the CDR3: TGTGCCAGCAGCTTTAGTCACAACCGGGTGGATACGCAGTATTTT. Its protein is CASSFSHNRVDTQYF.

V gene TRBV29-1 combines with J gene TRBJ1-2, with D unresolved. The V and J ends lost 3 bases and 8 bases respectively, with 22 bases between them. Germline CDR1 is SQVTM and CDR2 is ANQGSEA. CDR3 length equals 15 residues. CDR3 sequence: CSVDTGLGRPGGYTF. DNA for the CDR3: TGCAGCGTTGATACTGGGCTCGGAAGGCCGGGGGGCTACACCTTC.

The chain recombines TRBV6-6 with TRBJ1-1; 9 nucleotides line up with TRBD1. V lost 8 bases and J lost 1; bases outside the gene matches: 2. CDR1 is MNHNY and CDR2 is SVGAGI in the germline V gene (reference sequence). This CDR3 has 13 amino acids. The DNA for the CDR3 is TGTGCCAGCGCGGGACAGGGGAACACTGAAGCTTTCTTT. It specifies CASAGQGNTEAFF.

This rearrangement joins TRBV5-1 to TRBJ2-7, with TRBD2 matching 7 bases. Germline CDR1 is SGHRS and CDR2 is YFSETQ. Trimming cost V 4 bases and J 2 bases; bases outside gene matches: 9. The CDR3 contains 15 residues. The CDR3 protein is CASSRAVGGPYEQYF. The CDR3, as DNA: TGCGCCAGCAGCCGGGCGGTGGGAGGGCCCTACGAGCAGTACTTC.

A single count supports this clone. This chain uses TRBV4-1 with TRBJ2-5, with 9 bases lining up with TRBD1. The germline gives CDR1 MGHRA, CDR2 YSYEKL. The CDR3 covers 15 residues. Losses at the gene ends were 2 bases for V and 3 bases for J; bases not matched to a gene: 4. The CDR3 DNA sequence: TGCGCCAGCAGCCAACAGGACAGGGGCGAAGAGACCCAGTACTTC. Its translation: CASSQQDRGEETQYF.

The rearrangement uses TRBV7-8 and TRBJ1-5, with 8 bases identical to TRBD1. CDR3 length: 15 residues. The junction had 6 bases not matched to a gene; V was cut back by 5 bases and J by 3 bases. The V gene's germline CDR1 is SGHVS and CDR2 FQNEAQ. CDR3 in amino acids: CASSPRTGYNQPQHF. The CDR3 nucleotides read TGTGCCAGCAGCCCCCGGACAGGGTACAATCAGCCCCAGCATTTT.

As for this clone: Other DNA sequences within the sample encode an identical CDR3. This chain links TRBV5-1 with TRBJ1-2, with D possibly being TRBD1 (5 bases). The CDR3 spans 14 residues. Trimming stripped 3 bases from V and 5 bases from J, with 14 bases between. CDR1 is SGHRS, CDR2 YFSETQ, per germline. CDR3 nucleotides: TGCGCCAGCAGCTCAACCGGGGGATCTTATGGCTACACCTTC. Translation: CASSSTGGSYGYTF.

V and J are TRBV21-1 and TRBJ1-3; the table's D call, TRBD1, was not checked against the DNA. TRBV21-1 is an annotated pseudogene. The CDR3 loop spans 15 amino acids. The CDR3 bases are TGTGCCAGCAGCACCCGACACACCTCTGGAAACACCATATATTTT. It specifies CASSTRHTSGNTIYF.